This T cell receptor beta chain was recovered during a study of shared clonotypes between healthy human individuals. Findings and limits, study-wide: Generally, naive subsets (rather than memory subsets) showed larger estimated richness. Only blood underwent sampling, and tissue repertoires likely differ.

The study enrolled healthy HIV-negative adults without recent acute infections or vaccinations as donors. All of the donors resided in Nashville, Tennessee, and each was a Caucasian adult. As regards this clone: Its antigen is still unknown.

This table comes from immunoSEQ multiplex PCR, and its TCRdb copy is limited to in-frame clones, with some not included. The profile covers 2 million to 2.5 million clones, with 85% to 95% appearing a single time and approximately 0.39% taken by the ten largest. Sample: naive CD4+ T cells from PBMCs. Subset noted: CD45RA+ positively selected. This TCR came from a man aged 18 to 30 in good health. Some clones in this sample may be carry-over from other donors' samples.

The CDR3 spells CASSLEGTGNKDTGELFF. CDR3 sequence (DNA): TGCGCCAGCAGCTTGGAAGGGACAGGGAATAAGGACACCGGGGAGCTGTTTTTT. The rearrangement joins TRBV5-1 to TRBJ2-2; 9 bases match TRBD1. The CDR3 runs to 18 residues. Germline CDR1 is SGHRS and CDR2 is YFSETQ. With 0 bases clipped from V and 3 bases from J, the junction kept 9 bases outside the gene matches.